A single sample is the source of the 14 T cell receptor beta chains below, sequenced in a study of T cells after yellow fever vaccination. TCRdb re-called the 5' RACE reads with MiXCR, one entry per CDR3 protein. Altogether around 310,000 distinct CDR3 sequences are present, approximately 4% being singletons, with the ten largest covering 15% to 20%. Sequencing used PBMCs, obtained 15 days after the yellow fever booster vaccination. These receptors originate from a man aged 18 to 35 who received the YFV17D yellow fever vaccine.

This clonotype showed up many times. This chain links TRBV7-9 with TRBJ2-1; D not resolved. The V gene lost 1 base and the J gene lost 0 bases, with 7 bases spanning the gap. The CDR3 is 15 residues long. Per germline, CDR1 SEHNR and CDR2 FQNEAQ (reference sequence). This chain's CDR3 is CASSLDGSSYNEQFF. DNA of the CDR3: TGTGCCAGCAGCTTAGACGGGTCCTCCTACAATGAGCAGTTCTTC.

The CDR3 nucleotides are TGTGCCAGTAGTACCCGGGCCGGAGAGGTTGAGCAGTTCTTC. Amino acid sequence: CASSTRAGEVEQFF. V and J are TRBV19 and TRBJ2-1, with unresolved D. The ends were cut back, 4 bases at V and 9 bases at J, with 16 bases in the middle. Germline V lookup: CDR1 LNHDA, CDR2 SQIVND (reference sequence). CDR3 length: 14 residues.

This clonotype was found a few times. The rearrangement links TRBV7-9 to TRBJ2-3; no reliable D call. This CDR3 contains 17 residues. Per germline, CDR1 SEHNR and CDR2 FQNEAQ (reference sequence). The V gene lost 5 bases and the J gene lost 1 base, with 19 bases spanning the gap. CDR3 nucleotides: TGTGCCAGCAGCCGGACCGGCGGCACCCGTGGCACAGATACGCAGTATTTT. Its protein is CASSRTGGTRGTDTQYF.

This clonotype occurred many times. The rearrangement joins TRBV6-2 or TRBV6-3 to TRBJ2-5; 8 bases are shared with TRBD2. The germline V gene encodes CDR1 MNHEY and CDR2 SVGEGT. The CDR3 contains 15 residues. J lost 1 base, V lost 2 bases, and 3 bases had no gene match. CDR3 loop: CASSYTSGGQETQYF. The CDR3 DNA is TGTGCCAGCAGTTACACAAGCGGGGGCCAAGAGACCCAGTACTTC.

There are many counts of this clonotype. CDR3 amino acids: CASSVTGNSYEQYF. The CDR3 nucleotides are TGTGCCAGCAGCGTAACAGGGAACTCCTACGAGCAGTACTTC. The chain carries TRBV9 and TRBJ2-7, with D possibly TRBD1 on 6 matching bases. The CDR3 loop spans 14 amino acids. Trimming cost V 1 base and J 0 bases, with 8 bases left between them. Per germline, CDR1 SGDLS and CDR2 YYNGEE.

In its sample, this clonotype was seen a few times. This chain uses TRBV29-1 with TRBJ2-3; D is ambiguous. The CDR3 has 11 amino acids. V gave up 4 bases and J gave up 4 bases, with 6 bases separating them. Germline V lookup: CDR1 SQVTM, CDR2 ANQGSEA. The CDR3 DNA reads TGCAGCGTTGGGAAATCAGATACGCAGTATTTT. The encoded protein is CSVGKSDTQYF.

Only a few counts were recorded for this clonotype. In DNA form, the CDR3 reads TGCGCCAGCAGCTTGGGACAGGGGGGCAAAAACATTCAGTACTTC. Amino acid sequence: CASSLGQGGKNIQYF. This rearrangement joins TRBV5-1 to TRBJ2-4, with 9 positions matching TRBD1. The germline gives CDR1 SGHRS, CDR2 YFSETQ. With V trimmed by 0 bases and J by 3 bases, 1 base remained unmatched. This CDR3 spans 15 amino acids.

This clonotype was picked up a small number of times. The CDR3 sequence: CASSPGLHQETQYF. The CDR3 coding sequence is TGCGCCAGCAGCCCGGGACTCCACCAAGAGACCCAGTACTTC. The chain joins TRBV5-1 to TRBJ2-5; D is possibly TRBD2 (6 bases). Germline V gene data show CDR1 as SGHRS and CDR2 as YFSETQ. Trimming removed 4 bases at V and 0 bases at J, with 10 bases between. The CDR3 has 14 residues.

This clonotype showed up many times. The CDR3 loop reads CSALGQTNYGYTF. CDR3 nucleotide sequence: TGCAGCGCCTTGGGACAGACGAACTATGGCTACACCTTC. V is TRBV29-1 and J is TRBJ1-2; TRBD1 aligns across 7 bases. Trimming took 7 bases from V and 2 from J; bases not matched to a gene: 7. The CDR3 sequence is 13 residues long. CDR1 and CDR2 from the germline V gene are SQVTM and ANQGSEA.

This clonotype showed up many times. The chain employs TRBV12-3 or TRBV12-4 and TRBJ1-5; D call uncertain. The V end lost 6 bases, the J end lost 2 bases, and 11 bases lay between the germline ends. This CDR3 region has 14 residues. CDR3 nucleotides: TGTGCCAGCAGCCAGAGATATGGCAATCAGCCCCAGCATTTT. As protein: CASSQRYGNQPQHF.

This clonotype was observed a few times. This sequence joins TRBV7-2 and TRBJ1-2; 8 nucleotides line up with TRBD1. CDR1 is SGHTA and CDR2 is FQGNSA in the germline V gene. The CDR3 consists of 14 residues. Losses at the gene ends were 6 bases for V and 4 bases for J; bases not matched to a gene: 7. This CDR3 reads CASRLPGGPYGYTF. The CDR3 DNA is TGTGCCAGCAGGCTCCCAGGGGGCCCCTATGGCTACACCTTC.

This clonotype was counted at least ten times. The J gene is TRBJ2-7, the V gene TRBV25-1; tentative D call: TRBD2 (6 bases). This CDR3 has 13 amino acids. V was shortened by 6 bases and J by 5 bases, with 14 bases between the two germline ends. Germline assignment: CDR1 MGHDK and CDR2 SYGVNS. In nucleotides, the CDR3 is TGTGCCAGCAGGATCGGGGGAGGCCACGAGCAGTACTTC. Translated: CASRIGGGHEQYF.

This clonotype was recorded many times. The gene calls are TRBV5-1 and TRBJ2-1, with 8 bases fitting TRBD2. V was clipped by 0 bases and J by 10 bases; unmatched bases: 6. Germline CDR1 and CDR2: SGHRS and YFSETQ. There are 14 residues in the CDR3. The CDR3 nucleotides read TGCGCCAGCAGCTTGGCCGGGGGGGTTGGGGAGCAGTTCTTC. Its protein is CASSLAGGVGEQFF.

The J gene is TRBJ2-2, the V gene TRBV28, with D tentatively TRBD1 (5 bases). Germline CDR1 MDHEN, CDR2 SYDVKM. CDR3 length: 15 amino acids. Trimming removed 3 bases at V and 1 base at J, with 9 bases between. The CDR3 sequence: CASSFGAGNTGELFF. As DNA, the CDR3 is TGTGCCAGCAGTTTTGGGGCAGGGAACACCGGGGAGCTGTTTTTT.